This T cell receptor (beta chain) comes out of a study of shared clonotypes between healthy human individuals (dated by TCRdb to about 2020). In the study overall: The cohort included three men and two women between 18 and 49 years of age. To increase sequencing depth and limit assay-specific biases, TCR repertoire library preparation and sequencing were carried out by different laboratories using diverse techniques. To estimate repertoire size and how much clonotypes are shared between individuals, the study performed deep sequencing of blood TCR repertoires from roughly five healthy adults. Per donor, leukapheresis produced somewhere between about 0.9 and 9.5 billion PBMCs. For each donor, three plates each were used for CD4 naive and CD4 memory, two plates were used for CD8 naive, and one plate was used for CD8 memory.

From the germline V gene, CDR1 is SGHRS and CDR2 is YFSETQ. Relative to germline, V is missing 7 bases and J is missing 5 bases, with 5 bases of the junction outside any gene match. The cysteine opens and the phenylalanine closes a CDR3 of 13 amino acids. Only the CDR3 DNA is retained, 39 bases long and in frame from the first base. CD8 naive samples consisted of CD45RO-negative cells that were positively selected for CCR7, yielding a CD45RA+CCR7+ population without TemRA cells. Donors were healthy HIV-negative adults with no recently reported acute infections or vaccinations. Only Caucasian adults living in Nashville, Tennessee, USA were represented among the donors. Blood was collected by leukapheresis, and PBMCs were isolated by Ficoll-Histopaque density gradient centrifugation and then cryopreserved in liquid nitrogen vapor phase. Analytical flow cytometry was used to check the purity and quantity of every magnetically sorted T cell population. Genomic DNA was isolated from every sorted fraction and measured by UV absorbance on a Nanodrop 2000c.

Points the paper makes about the study in general: Compared with non-shared clonotypes, the clonotypes found in all four sorted-subset donors had higher generation probabilities. Naive subsets generally had larger estimated clonotype richness than memory subsets. Pairwise subsampling indicated that sequencing depth was expected to affect the degree of clonotype sharing among donors. Even with the large sequencing depth, rarefaction of the sorted-subset datasets indicated that sequencing was incomplete. Sampling was limited to blood, and TCR repertoires in tissue likely differ from TCR repertoires in blood. Because the study included a small number of donors, the genetic and exposure-history diversity represented was limited. About 5% of naive CD4, 3.5% of naive CD8, approximately 2% of memory CD4, and roughly 0.4% of memory CD8 clonotypes were shared across several donors.

Concerning this clone itself: Its cognate antigen has yet to be identified. It has no much larger one-base neighbor in the sample; base qualities were not kept.

Using the deep immunoSEQ assay, multiplex PCR amplified TCR CDR3 regions from genomic DNA. Extracted genomic DNA from each cell subset was spread evenly across all wells of several immunoSEQ 96-well plates, with each plate serving as a replicate. For sorted subsets, approximately 210 ng genomic DNA, equal to about 30,000 T cell genomes, was loaded into each replicate PCR. Purified libraries were measured with a Qubit 3.0 fluorometer, size-checked on a Bioanalyzer 2100, and measured again with the KAPA Library Quantification kit. Each immunoSEQ 96-well plate was sequenced on its own single-read 150-cycle Illumina NextSeq 550 flow cell. From the authors' description of their analysis: Because the immunoSEQ output included only junctional sequences and no quality scores, the filtering could not be the same as the filtering used for full-length reads. Sequences were annotated with PyIR, a Python wrapper for IgBLAST v1.9, and V/J genes and CDR3 were assigned using IMGT germline references. Any read was removed if the V/J assignment was weak (E-value above 1e-6), the CDR3 was missing, or the read contained stop codons, out-of-frame junctions, or ambiguous translated residues. A V3J clonotype was defined by an identical inferred V gene, J gene, and CDR3 amino acid sequence. Percentage overlap between repertoires was computed as shared unique clonotypes divided by the size of the smaller repertoire. Three approaches were used to assess repertoire richness: RTK rarefaction, the Chao1 estimator, and Recon v2.1 estimates of unobserved clonotypes. For all TCRbeta clonotypes obtained by the gDNA method from several donors, generation probabilities were computed with OLGA. Drawn from immuneACCESS, this table holds only the in-frame rearrangements with V and J called that TCRdb kept. Clones are partly lost; checked studies trace under half to an unresolved V gene and leave the rest unexplained. Clone size and the V and J calls come from that table; the DNA yielded D and trimming. In this sample the table shows hundreds of thousands of clones, roughly 95% of which occur a single time. 0.095% to 0.13% of the sample rests with the top ten.

The receptor was derived from a woman in her twenties or thirties in good health. What was sequenced was naive CD8+ T cells sorted from blood. The sample's cell subset or site, from its label and the paper: CD45RA+CCR7+. The rearrangement combines TRBV5-1 with TRBJ1-4, and 7 junction bases match TRBD1. The nucleotide sequence is given as TGCGCCAGCGAGGACAGGCGAAATGAAAAACTGTTTTTT. Its product reads: CASEDRRNEKLFF.